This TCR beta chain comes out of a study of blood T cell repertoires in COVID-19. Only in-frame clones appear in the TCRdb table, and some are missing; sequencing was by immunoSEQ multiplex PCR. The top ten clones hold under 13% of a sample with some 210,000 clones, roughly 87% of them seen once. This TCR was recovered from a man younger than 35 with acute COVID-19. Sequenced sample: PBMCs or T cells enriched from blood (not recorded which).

In DNA form, the CDR3 reads TGCAGCGTTGAAGATAGCCTGAGCTCCTACAATGAGCAGTTCTTC. Amino acids: CSVEDSLSSYNEQFF. This chain joins TRBV29-1 and TRBJ2-1; the D is unclear. The germline gives CDR1 SQVTM, CDR2 ANQGSEA. This CDR3 is built from 15 residues. V was cut by 0 bases and J by 0 bases, with 9 bases left in between.